The 31 T cell receptor beta chains below were found in one sample sequenced in a study of CD8+ T cells in alopecia areata. Extracted from the samples, RNA was reverse transcribed into cDNA to serve as the sequencing template. This table comes from immunoSEQ multiplex PCR, and its TCRdb copy is limited to in-frame clones, with some not included. The sample yields 60,000 to 65,000 clones, roughly 47% seen once. Sequencing was performed on NKG2D-low CD8+ T cells sorted from blood. Receptor source: a human donor with alopecia areata.

The chain joins TRBV7-8 to TRBJ1-2, with D possibly being TRBD1 (6 bases). V lost 3 bases and J 8 bases, leaving 7 bases between the germline ends. Germline V gene sequence: CDR1 SGHVS, CDR2 FQNEAQ. The CDR3 length is 11 residues. CDR3 sequence (DNA): TGTGCCAGCAGCTTGGGGGGCGGCTACACCTTC. Its translation: CASSLGGGYTF.

The V gene is TRBV11-1, the J gene TRBJ1-4; 7 bases agree with TRBD1. V lost 4 bases to trimming and J lost 14 bases; unmatched junction nucleotides: 7. Germline-derived CDR1 and CDR2 are SGHAT and FQDESV (reference sequence). The length of the CDR3 is 12 residues. The CDR3 DNA reads TGTGCCAGCAGCTCCCTCCAGGGGGATCTGTTTTTT. This gives the protein CASSSLQGDLFF.

The rearrangement links TRBV9 to TRBJ2-7; D not certain. CDR3 length: 13 residues. Germline V CDR1 and CDR2: SGDLS, YYNGEE. The ends were cut back, 4 bases at V and 8 bases at J, with 16 bases in the middle. This chain's CDR3 is CASSPNVDTKQYF. CDR3 nucleotides: TGTGCCAGCAGCCCCAACGTCGACACCAAGCAGTACTTC.

The V call is TRBV4-1, the J call TRBJ2-7, with unresolved D. V was pared by 1 base and J by 2 bases, with 12 bases between. CDR3 length: 15 residues. Germline CDR1 MGHRA, CDR2 YSYEKL. This CDR3 reads CASSQGAAVAYEQYF. The DNA for the CDR3 is TGCGCCAGCAGCCAAGGGGCGGCGGTGGCCTACGAGCAGTACTTC.

This clone was detected once. The chain carries TRBV15 and TRBJ1-1, with D possibly matching TRBD1 (6 bases). The germline V gene encodes CDR1 LNHNV and CDR2 YYDKDF (reference sequence). The CDR3 consists of 12 residues. V shed 5 bases and J shed 6 bases, with 10 bases lying between them. This chain's CDR3 is CATSGGGAEAFF. CDR3 nucleotide sequence: TGTGCCACCAGCGGAGGGGGGGCTGAAGCTTTCTTT.

CDR3 protein: CASSYSSSSDEQYF. For the CDR3, the DNA is TGTGCCAGCAGTTACTCGTCGAGCTCGGACGAGCAGTACTTC. The chain has TRBV6-6 and TRBJ2-7; D remains unclear. This CDR3 is 14 amino acids long. Trimming took 0 bases from V and 5 from J, leaving 11 bases between them. The V gene's germline CDR1 is MNHNY and CDR2 SVGAGI (reference sequence).

This clone occurred a few times. This sequence joins TRBV27 and TRBJ2-1; TRBD2 agrees at 8 bases. J gave up 7 bases and V 5 bases, and 10 bases lay outside the gene matches. Germline-derived CDR1 and CDR2 are MNHEY and SMNVEV (reference sequence). This CDR3 is built from 15 residues. The CDR3 reads CASSPTLLAVNEQFF. Here the CDR3 DNA reads TGTGCCAGCAGTCCAACTCTACTAGCGGTAAATGAGCAGTTCTTC.

This clone has only a few counts. The rearrangement joins TRBV7-8 to TRBJ2-3; the match to TRBD2 covers 8 bases. The junction had 3 bases not matched to a gene; V was cut back by 2 bases and J by 5 bases. Germline V gene lookup returns CDR1 SGHVS and CDR2 FQNEAQ. This CDR3 spans 14 amino acids. CDR3 bases: TGTGCCAGCAGCTTATTCGGGGGGGAAGATACGCAGTATTTT. Amino acids: CASSLFGGEDTQYF.

This chain uses TRBV12-5 with TRBJ2-2; D call uncertain. V was shortened by 0 bases and J by 7 bases, with 3 bases between the two germline ends. There are 12 residues in the CDR3. Per germline, CDR1 LGHNT and CDR2 FRNRAP. CDR3 bases: TGTGCTAGTGGTTTGGTACACGGGGAGCTGTTTTTT. This codes for CASGLVHGELFF.

The V call is TRBV29-1, the J call TRBJ2-1; D gene uncertain. V lost 6 bases, J lost 0 bases, and 9 bases lay in between. Germline V CDR1 and CDR2: SQVTM, ANQGSEA. The CDR3 length is 13 residues. CDR3 loop: CSVAESSYNEQFF. The CDR3 coding sequence is TGCAGCGTCGCAGAGAGCTCCTACAATGAGCAGTTCTTC.

V is TRBV29-1 and J is TRBJ2-2; TRBD2 aligns across 8 bases. The CDR3 runs to 16 residues. CDR1 is SQVTM, CDR2 ANQGSEA, per germline. Germline trimming cut 3 bases from V and 5 bases from J; bases unmatched to any gene: 11. The CDR3 DNA sequence: TGCAGCGTTGAGGGGTTCACTAGCGGTGCGACCGGGGAGCTGTTTTTT. As protein: CSVEGFTSGATGELFF.

This clone was observed a few times. This chain links TRBV5-4 with TRBJ2-3, with a tentative D call TRBD2 (6 bases). Germline V gives CDR1 SGHNT, CDR2 YYREEE (reference sequence). Trimming stripped 4 bases from V and 4 bases from J, with 10 bases between. The CDR3 length is 13 residues. The CDR3 is CASSPGVADTQYF. DNA of the CDR3: TGTGCCAGCAGCCCGGGGGTGGCAGATACGCAGTATTTT.

The V gene is TRBV27, the J gene TRBJ2-7; the match to TRBD1 covers 9 bases. The CDR3 sequence is 12 residues long. Trimming removed 6 bases from V and 10 bases from J; junction bases left unmatched: 7. Germline V gene data show CDR1 as MNHEY and CDR2 as SMNVEV (reference sequence). The CDR3 region is CASRRPGQGQYF. CDR3 sequence (DNA): TGTGCCAGCAGACGACCGGGACAGGGCCAGTACTTC.

This clone appeared a few times. The V call is TRBV29-1, the J call TRBJ1-1; the D gene is possibly TRBD1 (5 bases). The ends were cut back, 3 bases at V and 4 bases at J, with 12 bases in the middle. The V gene's germline CDR1 is SQVTM and CDR2 ANQGSEA. The CDR3 sequence is 13 residues long. For the CDR3, the DNA is TGCAGCGTTGACGAGACGGACATCACTGAAGCTTTCTTT. This gives the protein CSVDETDITEAFF. Drawing the rest from reference TRBV29-1 and TRBJ1-1, the complete variable domain is SAVISQKPSRDICQRGTSLTIQCQVDSQVTMMFWYRQQPGQSLTLIATANQGSEATYESGFVIDKFPISRPNLTFSTLTVSNMSPEDSSIYLCSVDETDITEAFFGQGTRLTVV.

The J gene is TRBJ2-5, the V gene TRBV7-9; TRBD1 agrees at 9 bases. The CDR3 loop spans 16 amino acids. V was clipped by 3 bases and J by 5 bases; unmatched bases: 10. The germline V gene has CDR1 SEHNR and CDR2 FQNEAQ (reference sequence). The CDR3 bases are TGTGCCAGCAGCTTGGGCGTACAGGGGGCAAGGGAGACCCAGTACTTC. This translates into CASSLGVQGARETQYF.

This chain joins TRBV7-3 and TRBJ2-3; 9 bases align to TRBD2. V lost 5 bases, J lost 2 bases, and 5 bases stayed unmatched. Germline V gene lookup returns CDR1 SGHTA and CDR2 FQGTGA. The CDR3 totals 15 residues. The CDR3 nucleotides read TGTGCCAGCAGCCCGCGGGGGGGCGACACAGATACGCAGTATTTT. It yields the protein CASSPRGGDTDTQYF. The full variable domain, completed using reference TRBV7-3 and TRBJ2-3, is GAGVSQTPSNKVTEKGKYVELRCDPISGHTALYWYRQSLGQGPEFLIYFQGTGAADDSGLPNDRFFAVRPEGSVSTLKIQRTERGDSAVYLCASSPRGGDTDTQYFGPGTRLTVL.

The V call is TRBV5-6, the J call TRBJ2-5, with TRBD2 as a possible D gene (7 bases). The CDR3 contains 13 residues. Trimming took 4 bases from V and 5 from J, leaving 12 bases between them. Per the germline V gene, CDR1 is SGHDT and CDR2 is YYEEEE. CDR3 protein: CASSGGAGETQYF. DNA of the CDR3: TGTGCCAGCAGCGGGGGGGCCGGTGAGACCCAGTACTTC.

V usage is TRBV29-1 and J usage is TRBJ2-3, with D maybe TRBD1 (5 bases). Deletions cut 1 base from V and 1 base from J, with 12 bases between. Germline-derived CDR1 and CDR2 are SQVTM and ANQGSEA. This CDR3 contains 15 residues. CDR3: CSVEGGPRGTDTQYF. In DNA, the CDR3 is TGCAGCGTTGAAGGGGGCCCAAGAGGCACAGATACGCAGTATTTT.

The chain combines TRBV5-6 with TRBJ2-7, with a possible D match to TRBD1 (7 bases). Germline loops: CDR1 SGHDT, CDR2 YYEEEE. The CDR3 is 16 residues long. V lost 1 base and J lost 0, with 14 bases in between. The CDR3 nucleotides are TGTGCCAGCAGCTTGATCGGACAGGACTACTCCTACGAGCAGTACTTC. Translating it yields CASSLIGQDYSYEQYF.

The rearrangement links TRBV29-1 to TRBJ1-2; 7 bases fit TRBD1. This CDR3 spans 11 amino acids. The germline V gene encodes CDR1 SQVTM and CDR2 ANQGSEA. V trimming: 3 bases; J trimming: 8 bases; junction bases outside the gene matches: 3. CDR3 region: CSVETGKGYTF. Written as DNA, the CDR3 is TGCAGCGTTGAGACAGGGAAGGGCTACACCTTC.

This chain links TRBV29-1 with TRBJ1-2; maybe TRBD1 (5 bases). In germline, CDR1 is SQVTM, CDR2 ANQGSEA. The ends were cut back, 7 bases at V and 6 bases at J, with 18 bases in the middle. There are 13 residues in the CDR3. The CDR3, as DNA: TGCAGCGCCTACTCTCCAGGGTTAGATGGCTACACCTTC. This codes for CSAYSPGLDGYTF.

This clone was seen a handful of times. The gene calls are TRBV29-1 and TRBJ2-3; D call uncertain. Germline-derived CDR1 and CDR2 are SQVTM and ANQGSEA. CDR3 length: 13 residues. Trimming took off 4 bases at V and 1 base at J, with 9 bases between the two ends. As DNA, the CDR3 is TGCAGCGTTGCTCCGCGTGGCACAGATACGCAGTATTTT. As protein: CSVAPRGTDTQYF.

This chain links TRBV7-9 with TRBJ2-5; the match to TRBD1 covers 8 bases. The CDR3 runs to 16 residues. The trim removed 5 bases at V and 0 bases at J, leaving 8 bases unmatched. Germline CDR1 is SEHNR and CDR2 is FQNEAQ (reference sequence). The CDR3 protein is CASSHLATGDQETQYF. The DNA for the CDR3 is TGTGCCAGCAGCCACCTAGCGACAGGGGACCAAGAGACCCAGTACTTC.

This clone has a handful of counts. The chain couples TRBV7-2 to TRBJ2-1; no reliable D call. The germline V and J ends were trimmed by 1 base and 6 bases, with 4 bases remaining between them. The CDR3 has 12 residues. CDR1 and CDR2 from the germline V gene are SGHTA and FQGNSA. CDR3 protein: CASSLVVNEQFF. CDR3 bases: TGTGCCAGCAGCTTAGTGGTCAATGAGCAGTTCTTC. Together with reference TRBV7-2 and TRBJ2-1, the CDR3 gives the full variable domain: GAGVSQSPSNKVTEKGKDVELRCDPISGHTALYWYRQSLGQGLEFLIYFQGNSAPDKSGLPSDRFSAERTGGSVSTLTIQRTQQEDSAVYLCASSLVVNEQFFGPGTRLTVL.

The rearrangement uses TRBV9 and TRBJ1-1; 7 bases are shared with TRBD1. This CDR3 has 15 residues. CDR1 and CDR2 (germline): SGDLS, YYNGEE. The J segment lost 1 base and the V segment lost 3 bases, leaving 6 bases of the junction unmatched. The CDR3 sequence: CASSEGDRPNTEAFF. For the CDR3, the DNA is TGTGCCAGCAGCGAGGGGGACAGACCGAACACTGAAGCTTTCTTT.

This chain's CDR3 is CASSPGTGAYEQYF. CDR3 DNA: TGTGCCAGCAGTCCAGGGACAGGCGCCTACGAGCAGTACTTC. This chain uses TRBV28 with TRBJ2-7; 8 bases map to TRBD1. Germline values: CDR1 MDHEN, CDR2 SYDVKM. J gave up 2 bases and V 5 bases, and 5 bases lay outside the gene matches. The CDR3 is 14 amino acids.

The count of this clone is one. The chain joins TRBV4-1 to TRBJ2-3; the D gene is possibly TRBD2 (6 bases). CDR1 is MGHRA and CDR2 is YSYEKL in the germline V gene. Between the trimmed V and J ends, which lost 6 bases and 4 bases, there was a span of 17 bases. This CDR3 spans 15 amino acids. CDR3 protein: CASSQSDPGADTQYF. The CDR3 DNA reads as TGCGCCAGCAGTCAGTCGGACCCGGGGGCAGATACGCAGTATTTT.

The chain links TRBV7-3 to TRBJ2-1; TRBD2 aligns across 7 bases. V shed 4 bases, J shed 4 bases, and the junction held 13 bases outside the gene matches. This CDR3 region has 17 residues. Germline CDR1 SGHTA, CDR2 FQGTGA. The CDR3 is CASSSALEAGSYNEQFF. The DNA of the CDR3 is TGTGCCAGCAGCTCAGCACTGGAAGCGGGGTCATACAATGAGCAGTTCTTC.

This chain connects TRBV29-1 to TRBJ1-2; possible D gene TRBD1, 5 bases. Germline CDR1 is SQVTM and CDR2 is ANQGSEA. This CDR3 is 11 amino acids long. V was pared by 6 bases and J by 6 bases, with 11 bases between. The CDR3 protein is CSVGLTDGYTF. CDR3 in DNA: TGCAGCGTGGGACTAACGGATGGCTACACCTTC.

This clone came up once. J is TRBJ2-1 and V is TRBV5-1; the D gene is possibly TRBD2 (5 bases). CDR3 size: 15 residues. Germline lookup yields CDR1 SGHRS and CDR2 YFSETQ. The ends were cut back, 4 bases at V and 10 bases at J, with 21 bases in the middle. CDR3 in amino acids: CASSPGGREGEEQFF. CDR3 in DNA: TGCGCCAGCAGCCCCGGCGGACGGGAAGGCGAAGAGCAGTTCTTC.

The genes are TRBV5-1 and TRBJ2-3; 8 bases agree with TRBD2. The J segment lost 5 bases and the V segment lost 0 bases, leaving 8 bases of the junction unmatched. In germline, CDR1 is SGHRS, CDR2 YFSETQ. There are 16 residues in the CDR3. The CDR3 sequence: CASSLARGGPIDTQYF. The CDR3 DNA reads TGCGCCAGCAGCTTGGCCCGCGGGGGGCCGATAGATACGCAGTATTTT.